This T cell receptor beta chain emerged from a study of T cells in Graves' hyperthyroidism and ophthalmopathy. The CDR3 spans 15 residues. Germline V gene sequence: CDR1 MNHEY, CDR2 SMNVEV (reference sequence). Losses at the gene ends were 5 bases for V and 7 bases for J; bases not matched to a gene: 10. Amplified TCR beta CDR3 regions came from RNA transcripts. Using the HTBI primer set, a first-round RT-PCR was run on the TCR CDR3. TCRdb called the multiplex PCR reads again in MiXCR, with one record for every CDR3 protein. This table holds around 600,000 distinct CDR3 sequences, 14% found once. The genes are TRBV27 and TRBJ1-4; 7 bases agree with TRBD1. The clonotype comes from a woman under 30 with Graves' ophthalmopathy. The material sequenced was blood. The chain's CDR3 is CASSKRQGGGEKLFF. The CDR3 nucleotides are TGTGCCAGCAGTAAGCGACAGGGAGGGGGTGAAAAACTGTTTTTT.